The 4 T cell receptor beta chains reported below all come from one sample, sequenced in a study of tissue T cells after allogeneic stem cell transplantation. The repertoire was sequenced with immunoSEQ multiplex PCR; TCRdb's copy has only in-frame clones and lacks some. In the table there are around 7,900 clones, roughly a third of which are singletons. Time point noted: mouse harvest day 14 after allogeneic transplant. Tail vein injection delivered 10^7 T-cell-depleted bone marrow cells and 10^6 splenic CD5+ T cells. The sample was skin. The receptors were gathered from a female BALB/c mouse given C57BL/6 T cells with graft-versus-host disease after an allogeneic hematopoietic cell transplant.

In the case of this clone: Mouse gene names and germline throughout. The CDR3 goes on 1 residue after the read ends, and that part is filled in from the germline J gene. V usage is TRBV26 and J usage is TRBJ2-7, with D perhaps TRBD1 (6 bases). Trimming removed 3 bases at V and 2 bases at J, with 8 bases between. Per germline, CDR1 KGHPV and CDR2 FQNQEV (reference sequence). The length of the CDR3 is 13 residues. Partial CDR3 DNA: TGTGCCAGCAGTCTTCCAGGGGCCTATGAACAGTAC. This sequence encodes CASSLPGAYEQY. The entire CDR3 reads CASSLPGAYEQYF. The whole variable domain, remainder taken from reference TRBV26 and TRBJ2-7, is NSKVIQTPRYLVKGQGQKAKMRCIPEKGHPVVFWYQQNKNNEFKFLINFQNQEVLQQIDMTEKRFSAECPSNSPCSLEIQSSEAGDSALYLCASSLPGAYEQYFGPGTRLTVL.

Within the sample, this clone is medium-sized (0.01 to 0.1%). Mouse germline and gene names are used. The part of the CDR3 DNA that was read is TGTGCCAGCAGCCAAATGGGGTCTAACTATGCTGAGCAGTTC. Amino acids: CASSQMGSNYAEQF. The full CDR3 is CASSQMGSNYAEQFF. The chain recombines TRBV2 with TRBJ2-1, with D perhaps matching TRBD2 (5 bases). The read is 1 residue too short to cover the CDR3 end, so that end is filled in from the germline J gene. CDR1 LGHNA and CDR2 YSYQKL come from the germline V gene. Trimming cost V 2 bases and J 0 bases, with 8 bases left between them. The CDR3 contains 15 residues.

As regards this clone: Genes and germline come from the mouse. The read terminates 1 residue ahead of where the CDR3 ends, so the germline J gene completes it. This chain connects TRBV20 to TRBJ2-1; a weak D match, TRBD1 (6 bases). Trimming pared 3 bases from V and 3 bases from J, leaving 6 bases between. The CDR3 consists of 12 residues. Germline assignment: CDR1 GFQATS and CDR2 STVNSAI. This CDR3 is CGARGGYAEQFF. The DNA read from the CDR3 is TGTGGTGCTAGAGGGGGCTATGCTGAGCAGTTC.

To note about this clone: The genes and germline here are from mouse. The CDR3 goes on 1 residue after the read ends, and that part is filled in from the germline J gene. Other DNA sequences in the same sample also yield this CDR3. This rearrangement joins TRBV26 to TRBJ1-3, with 8 bases fitting TRBD1. Germline CDR1 and CDR2: KGHPV and FQNQEV (reference sequence). Trimming removed 4 bases from V and 2 bases from J; junction bases left unmatched: 1. This CDR3 region has 14 residues. CDR3 bases read: TGTGCCAGCAGTCCACAGGGGGCTGGAAATACGCTCTAT. It is translated as CASSPQGAGNTLY. The complete CDR3 sequence is CASSPQGAGNTLYF.